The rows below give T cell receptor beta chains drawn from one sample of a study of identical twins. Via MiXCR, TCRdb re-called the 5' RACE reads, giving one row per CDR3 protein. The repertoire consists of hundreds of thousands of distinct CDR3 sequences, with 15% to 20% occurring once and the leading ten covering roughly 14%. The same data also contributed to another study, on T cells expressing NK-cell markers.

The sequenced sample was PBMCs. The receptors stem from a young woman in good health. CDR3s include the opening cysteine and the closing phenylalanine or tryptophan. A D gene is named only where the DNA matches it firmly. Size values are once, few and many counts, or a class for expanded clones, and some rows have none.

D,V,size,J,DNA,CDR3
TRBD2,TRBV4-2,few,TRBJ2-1,TGTGCCAGCAGCCAAGAGGGGACTAGAACCTACAATGAGCAGTTCTTC,CASSQEGTRTYNEQFF
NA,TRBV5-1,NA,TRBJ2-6,TGCGCCAGCAGCTTGATAGGTGGGGCCAACGTCCTGACTTTC,CASSLIGGANVLTF
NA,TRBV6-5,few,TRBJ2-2,TGTGCCAGCAGTTTGGGGGCCTGGGCCGGGGAGCTGTTTTTT,CASSLGAWAGELFF
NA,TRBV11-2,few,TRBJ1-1,TGTGCCAGCAGCTTAGATTGGGGAGGGCGGACGAACACTGAAGCTTTCTTT,CASSLDWGGRTNTEAFF
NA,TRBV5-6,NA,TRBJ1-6,TGTGCCAGCAGCTTGTCGAGAGGGAGCTCCTATAATTCACCCCTCCACTTT,CASSLSRGSSYNSPLHF
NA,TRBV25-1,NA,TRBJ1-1,TGTGCCAGCCGGGATTTTTCTGAAGCTTTCTTT,CASRDFSEAFF
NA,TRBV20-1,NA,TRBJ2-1,TGCAGTGCTATGGGGCGGGGAGCATACAATGAGCAGTTCTTC,CSAMGRGAYNEQFF
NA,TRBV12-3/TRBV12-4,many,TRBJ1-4,TGTGCCAGCAGTTTGGGCGGACACCAAAGCGAAAAACTGTTTTTT,CASSLGGHQSEKLFF
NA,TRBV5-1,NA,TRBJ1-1,TGCGCCAGCAGCTCGGCCGGGGGGGATTACACTGAAGCTTTCTTT,CASSSAGGDYTEAFF
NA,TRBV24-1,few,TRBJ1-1,TGTGCCACCAGTGCCGAGGGAGGAGAAGCTTTCTTT,CATSAEGGEAFF
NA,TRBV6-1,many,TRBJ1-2,TGTGCCAGCACCGAACAGGGAGGAGGCTATGGCTACACCTTC,CASTEQGGGYGYTF
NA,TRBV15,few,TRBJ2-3,TGTGCCACTCGGACGTCCGGAGGTGCAGATACGCAGTATTTT,CATRTSGGADTQYF
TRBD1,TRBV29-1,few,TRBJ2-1,TGCAGCGCCCTACAGGGGGAGGCCTACAATGAGCAGTTCTTC,CSALQGEAYNEQFF
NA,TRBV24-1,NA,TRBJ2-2,TGTGCCACGGGGACGAACACCGGGGAGCTGTTTTTT,CATGTNTGELFF
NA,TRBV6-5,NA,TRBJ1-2,TGTGCCAGCAGTCCCCCGGAAGGCGGCTACACCTTC,CASSPPEGGYTF
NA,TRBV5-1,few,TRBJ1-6,TGCGCCAGCAGCCAAGCCAGGGGCAATAATTCACCCCTCCACTTT,CASSQARGNNSPLHF
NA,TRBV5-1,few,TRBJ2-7,TGCGCCAGCAGCACGGGACAAATCTCCTACGAGCAGTACTTC,CASSTGQISYEQYF
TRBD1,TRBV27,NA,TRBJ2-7,TGTGCCAGCAGTTTGATCCGGGGACAGGGAGCTAACGAGCAGTACTTC,CASSLIRGQGANEQYF
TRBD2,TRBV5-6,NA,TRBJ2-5,TGTGCCAGCTCCCGAGCGGGAGGGGGTAAAGAGACCCAGTACTTC,CASSRAGGGKETQYF
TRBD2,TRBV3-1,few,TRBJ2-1,TGTGCCAGCAGCCAAGATCAGCGGGGCCCTAACAAGGAGCAGTTCTTC,CASSQDQRGPNKEQFF
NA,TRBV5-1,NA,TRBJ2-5,TGCGCCAGCAGGCCAGGGTCGGAGACCCAGTACTTC,CASRPGSETQYF
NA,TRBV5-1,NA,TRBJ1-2,TGCGCCAGCAGCTTGGACGGGGTTGCTAACTATGGCTACACCTTC,CASSLDGVANYGYTF
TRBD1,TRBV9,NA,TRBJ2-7,TGTGCCCGAAGCAGGGGGTTTAGAGACGAGCAGTACTTC,CARSRGFRDEQYF
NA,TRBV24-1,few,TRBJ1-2,TGTGCCACCAGTGATTCAGAGGGCTATGGCTACACCTTC,CATSDSEGYGYTF
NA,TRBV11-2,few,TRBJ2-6,TGTGCCAGCAGCCTCGTCCGAGGGGACGTCCTGACTTTC,CASSLVRGDVLTF
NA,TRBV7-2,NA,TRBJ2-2,TGTGCCAGCAGCTTCCTGGCTAGTACCGGGGAGCTGTTTTTT,CASSFLASTGELFF
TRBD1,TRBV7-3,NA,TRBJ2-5,TGTGCCAGCAGCCGAGGACAGGGCCAAGGAGAGACCCAGTACTTC,CASSRGQGQGETQYF
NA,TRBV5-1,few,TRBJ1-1,TGCGCCAGCAAACAGGGCATGAACACTGAAGCTTTCTTT,CASKQGMNTEAFF